One sample yielded the 25 T cell receptor beta chains listed below, sequenced in a study of control samples from healthy donors and cancer patients. Data came from immunoSEQ multiplex PCR; TCRdb stores just in-frame clones and leaves some out. The repertoire has approximately 170,000 clones, around 90% of them found once; the top ten carry around 1.4%. The sample comprised blood. The receptors here all came from a woman aged 50 to 60 in good health.

This clone was detected a few times. CDR3 sequence reads: CASSYMGQDSPLHF. The CDR3 nucleotides read TGTGCCAGCAGTTACATGGGGCAGGATTCACCCCTCCACTTT. The genes are TRBV6-5 and TRBJ1-6, with D perhaps matching TRBD1 (5 bases). The V gene lost 2 bases and the J gene lost 8 bases, with 10 bases spanning the gap. Looked up from germline, CDR1 is MNHEY and CDR2 is SVGAGI. The CDR3 runs 14 residues.

This chain uses TRBV9 with TRBJ1-1, with 10 nucleotides matching TRBD1. Germline V gene data show CDR1 as SGDLS and CDR2 as YYNGEE. V shed 4 bases, J shed 1 base, and the junction held 10 bases outside the gene matches. CDR3 size: 17 residues. CDR3 nucleotides: TGTGCCAGCAGCCTGGGGACAGGGGAGGCCGGGAACACTGAAGCTTTCTTT. This gives the protein CASSLGTGEAGNTEAFF.

The chain has TRBV28 and TRBJ2-7; 10 bases align to TRBD1. Trimming removed 6 bases from V and 5 bases from J; junction bases left unmatched: 10. Germline-derived CDR1 and CDR2 are MDHEN and SYDVKM. This CDR3 comprises 15 residues. For the CDR3, the DNA is TGTGCCAGCAGCCAGACAGGGGGCAAGCCCAACGAGCAGTACTTC. It is translated as CASSQTGGKPNEQYF.

The V call is TRBV28, the J call TRBJ1-1; TRBD1 might be the D (5 bases). CDR1 is MDHEN, CDR2 SYDVKM, per germline. Trimming pared 6 bases from V and 4 bases from J, leaving 12 bases between. CDR3 length: 13 residues. The CDR3 sequence is CASRLREVTEAFF. CDR3 coding DNA: TGTGCCAGCAGGCTCAGGGAGGTCACTGAAGCTTTCTTT.

The rearrangement links TRBV27 to TRBJ2-7; 9 bases match TRBD2. The length of the CDR3 is 14 residues. Germline V gene lookup returns CDR1 MNHEY and CDR2 SMNVEV (reference sequence). The V and J ends lost 5 bases and 3 bases, in that order; junction bases with no gene match: 5. The CDR3 bases are TGTGCCAGCAGTCCTAGCGGGGCCCGCTACGAGCAGTACTTC. Its translation is CASSPSGARYEQYF.

This chain uses TRBV28 with TRBJ1-2; D not certain. The CDR3 length is 14 residues. V dropped 7 bases and J dropped 4 bases, with 16 bases sitting between them. Germline assignment: CDR1 MDHEN and CDR2 SYDVKM. Written as DNA, the CDR3 is TGTGCCAGCATGTTGGGTGCATCTGGCTATGGCTACACCTTC. Translation: CASMLGASGYGYTF.

The rearrangement uses TRBV5-1 and TRBJ1-1; TRBD1 aligns across 8 bases. CDR1 and CDR2 (germline): SGHRS, YFSETQ. The CDR3 is 13 residues long. The ends lost 4 bases at V and 5 bases at J; junction bases unmatched: 4. The CDR3 loop is CASSPGQVTEAFF. CDR3 nucleotides: TGCGCCAGCAGCCCGGGACAGGTGACTGAAGCTTTCTTT.

The rearrangement links TRBV9 to TRBJ2-5; 12 bases agree with TRBD1. Trimming removed 3 bases from V and 5 bases from J; junction bases left unmatched: 5. The germline V gene has CDR1 SGDLS and CDR2 YYNGEE. This CDR3 contains 15 residues. CDR3 DNA: TGTGCCAGCAGCGCGGGACAGGGGGCTTGGGAGACCCAGTACTTC. It codes for CASSAGQGAWETQYF. The whole variable domain, filled in from reference TRBV9 and TRBJ2-5, reads DSGVTQTPKHLITATGQRVTLRCSPRSGDLSVYWYQQSLDQGLQFLIQYYNGEERAKGNILERFSAQQFPDLHSELNLSSLELGDSALYFCASSAGQGAWETQYFGPGTRLLVL.

The V call is TRBV6-6, the J call TRBJ2-5; no firm D call. Trimming pared 2 bases from V and 3 bases from J, leaving 10 bases between. Germline assignment: CDR1 MNHNY and CDR2 SVGAGI (reference sequence). The CDR3 length is 14 residues. DNA of the CDR3: TGTGCCAGCAGTTACACAAGTAGAGAAGAGACCCAGTACTTC. It encodes CASSYTSREETQYF.

The chain combines TRBV6-2 or TRBV6-3 with TRBJ1-1; tentative D call: TRBD1 (5 bases). There are 14 residues in the CDR3. CDR1 is MNHEY and CDR2 is SVGEGT in the germline V gene. V lost 5 bases to trimming and J lost 2 bases, with 12 bases between them. CDR3 DNA sequence: TGTGCCAGCAGTGTACAGGCCCGAAACACTGAAGCTTTCTTT. It yields the protein CASSVQARNTEAFF.

This clone was counted a few times. The chain carries TRBV27 and TRBJ2-5; D is perhaps TRBD1 (6 bases). The CDR3 covers 15 residues. V was trimmed by 3 bases and J by 0 bases, leaving 11 bases between them. CDR1 MNHEY and CDR2 SMNVEV come from the germline V gene (reference sequence). CDR3: CASSFAGAYQETQYF. As DNA, the CDR3 is TGTGCCAGCAGTTTTGCAGGGGCGTACCAAGAGACCCAGTACTTC.

The chain carries TRBV28 and TRBJ2-1; D is perhaps TRBD2 (6 bases). Germline CDR1 is MDHEN and CDR2 is SYDVKM. The CDR3 totals 14 residues. With 5 bases removed from V and 6 bases from J, the gap between germline ends came to 14 bases. CDR3 bases: TGTGCCAGCAGTCCCCAGGGACTTTTCAATGAGCAGTTCTTC. This codes for CASSPQGLFNEQFF.

The V gene is TRBV10-3, the J gene TRBJ2-1, with a tentative D call TRBD1 (5 bases). V was shortened by 6 bases and J by 6 bases, with 21 bases between the two germline ends. Germline V lookup: CDR1 ENHRY, CDR2 SYGVKD. This CDR3 is 16 amino acids long. The CDR3 bases are TGTGCCATCAGCCCCTCTCAGGGTAGGGTTAGCAATGAGCAGTTCTTC. Translation: CAISPSQGRVSNEQFF.

The chain combines TRBV5-4 with TRBJ1-1; TRBD1 agrees at 8 bases. The V gene end was trimmed by 4 bases and the J gene end by 5 bases; junction bases not matched to a gene: 13. The V gene's germline CDR1 is SGHNT and CDR2 YYREEE (reference sequence). The CDR3 has 16 residues. CDR3 amino acids: CASSPGTGFPGTEAFF. In DNA, the CDR3 is TGTGCCAGCAGCCCCGGGACAGGTTTTCCTGGGACTGAAGCTTTCTTT.

The rearrangement uses TRBV7-9 and TRBJ2-2; either TRBD1 or TRBD2 may fit D (6 bases each). From germline, CDR1 is SEHNR and CDR2 FQNEAQ (reference sequence). The germline V and J ends were trimmed by 5 bases and 5 bases, with 12 bases remaining between them. The CDR3 consists of 14 residues. The CDR3 loop is CASSQEGGTGELFF. For the CDR3, the DNA is TGTGCCAGCAGCCAAGAGGGGGGAACCGGGGAGCTGTTTTTT.

The chain combines TRBV24-1 with TRBJ2-3, with TRBD1 as a possible D gene (6 bases). This CDR3 spans 15 amino acids. Germline V CDR1 and CDR2: KGHDR, SFDVKD. Trimming cost V 5 bases and J 0 bases, with 11 bases left between them. The CDR3 is CATSGKGGSTDTQYF. CDR3 DNA sequence: TGTGCCACCAGTGGGAAAGGGGGAAGCACAGATACGCAGTATTTT.

J is TRBJ1-1 and V is TRBV18, with 11 bases that match TRBD1. With 4 bases clipped from V and 6 bases from J, the junction kept 4 bases outside the gene matches. Germline assignment: CDR1 KGHSH and CDR2 LQKENI. The CDR3 runs to 14 residues. DNA for the CDR3: TGTGCCAGCTCACTCGGACAGGGGGCCGCTGAAGCTTTCTTT. Encoded protein: CASSLGQGAAEAFF.

The rearrangement uses TRBV27 and TRBJ1-2; 7 bases line up with TRBD1. Germline V gene data show CDR1 as MNHEY and CDR2 as SMNVEV (reference sequence). The CDR3 spans 16 residues. The ends lost 0 bases at V and 4 bases at J; junction bases unmatched: 8. DNA of the CDR3: TGTGCCAGCAGTTTATCGGACAGGCTCCCGCTCTATGGCTACACCTTC. This encodes CASSLSDRLPLYGYTF.

This clone was observed a single time. V usage is TRBV7-8 and J usage is TRBJ1-4; possibly TRBD1 for D (5 bases). The germline gives CDR1 SGHVS, CDR2 FQNEAQ. The CDR3 sequence is 13 residues long. Trimming stripped 4 bases from V and 6 bases from J, with 9 bases between. In DNA, the CDR3 is TGTGCCAGCAGCTCCAACAGGCATGAAAAACTGTTTTTT. The encoded protein is CASSSNRHEKLFF.

This chain links TRBV7-8 with TRBJ1-1; D unclear. In germline, CDR1 is SGHVS, CDR2 FQNEAQ. There are 16 residues in the CDR3. Trimming stripped 2 bases from V and 0 bases from J, with 13 bases between. The CDR3 loop reads CASSLPYVSLNTEAFF. CDR3 DNA sequence: TGTGCCAGCAGCTTACCATACGTGAGTCTGAACACTGAAGCTTTCTTT.

The J gene is TRBJ1-1, the V gene TRBV3-1 (or the pseudogene TRBV3-2); maybe TRBD1 (6 bases). This CDR3 has 13 amino acids. Germline lookup yields CDR1 LGHDT and CDR2 YNNKEL (reference sequence). With 1 base removed from V and 5 bases from J, the gap between germline ends came to 8 bases. CDR3 loop: CASSQVTGTEAFF. DNA of the CDR3: TGTGCCAGCAGCCAAGTCACAGGGACTGAAGCTTTCTTT.

V usage is TRBV9 and J usage is TRBJ1-6; D ambiguous. The CDR3 totals 14 residues. Germline loops: CDR1 SGDLS, CDR2 YYNGEE. The V end lost 7 bases, the J end lost 7 bases, and 15 bases lay between the germline ends. Here the CDR3 DNA reads TGTGCCAGCCAGCCCGGTTTGGAGAATTCACCCCTCCACTTT. Amino acid sequence: CASQPGLENSPLHF.

The rearrangement links TRBV4-2 to TRBJ1-4; D unresolved. Germline V CDR1 and CDR2: LGHNA, YNFKEQ. The CDR3 covers 16 residues. V lost 2 bases and J lost 5, with 15 bases in between. CDR3 bases: TGTGCCAGCAGCCAAACAAGGAGAAGCCCCAATGAAAAACTGTTTTTT. Protein product: CASSQTRRSPNEKLFF.

The chain has TRBV10-3 and TRBJ1-5; perhaps TRBD1 as D (5 bases). The CDR3 is 15 amino acids. The germline CDR1 and CDR2 sequences are ENHRY and SYGVKD. Trimming took off 2 bases at V and 0 bases at J, with 8 bases between the two ends. CDR3 coding DNA: TGTGCCATCAGTGAGGGAGGGGTTAGCAATCAGCCCCAGCATTTT. This codes for CAISEGGVSNQPQHF.

The chain uses TRBV3-1 (or the pseudogene TRBV3-2) and TRBJ1-1; no clear D. With 1 base removed from V and 1 base from J, the gap between germline ends came to 13 bases. Germline CDR1 LGHDT, CDR2 YNNKEL (reference sequence). The CDR3 runs to 16 residues. The CDR3 coding sequence is TGTGCCAGCAGCCAAGGCCCCCTCCGGAGGAACACTGAAGCTTTCTTT. This encodes CASSQGPLRRNTEAFF.